Each of the 16 T cell receptor beta chains below was sequenced from the same sample in a study of PD-1 blockade in classical Hodgkin lymphoma. Sample time point: newly diagnosed, previously untreated cHL patient sample. Profiled with immunoSEQ multiplex PCR; TCRdb holds only in-frame clones, not every one. The sample yields roughly 68,000 clones, over 90% seen once. Sequenced material: peripheral blood mononuclear cells (PBMCs). The receptors originated from a human donor with classical Hodgkin lymphoma.

This chain joins TRBV2 and TRBJ2-1; 10 positions agree with TRBD2. The CDR3 runs to 15 residues. Germline values: CDR1 SNHLY, CDR2 FYNNEI. Trimming removed 6 bases from V and 4 bases from J; junction bases left unmatched: 6. The CDR3 protein is CASRRTSGIYNEQFF. The CDR3 DNA follows: TGTGCCAGCAGAAGGACTAGCGGTATATACAATGAGCAGTTCTTC.

The genes are TRBV18 and TRBJ1-5; D gene ambiguous. V lost 2 bases and J 3 bases, leaving 8 bases between the germline ends. From germline, CDR1 is KGHSH and CDR2 LQKENI. This CDR3 spans 14 amino acids. For the CDR3, the DNA is TGTGCCAGCTCACCATACAATGTCAATCAGCCCCAGCATTTT. Protein product: CASSPYNVNQPQHF. The complete variable domain, with remaining parts taken from reference TRBV18 and TRBJ1-5, reads NAGVMQNPRHLVRRRGQEARLRCSPMKGHSHVYWYRQLPEEGLKFMVYLQKENIIDESGMPKERFSAEFPKEGPSILRIQQVVRGDSAAYFCASSPYNVNQPQHFGDGTRLSIL.

This rearrangement joins TRBV5-1 to TRBJ1-1, with D perhaps TRBD1 (5 bases). Germline CDR1 SGHRS, CDR2 YFSETQ. Trimming removed 0 bases from V and 11 bases from J, with 17 bases in between. The CDR3 sequence is 14 residues long. The chain's CDR3 is CASSLGAEGREAFF. The DNA for the CDR3 is TGCGCCAGCAGCTTGGGGGCCGAGGGGCGGGAGGCTTTCTTT.

V gene TRBV5-6 combines with J gene TRBJ1-1; possibly TRBD1 for D (6 bases). Per the germline V gene, CDR1 is SGHDT and CDR2 is YYEEEE. The CDR3 totals 13 residues. The ends were cut back, 2 bases at V and 1 base at J, with 6 bases in the middle. The CDR3 loop is CASSLGGNTEAFF. In nucleotides, the CDR3 is TGTGCCAGCAGCTTAGGGGGGAACACTGAAGCTTTCTTT.

The CDR3 DNA is TGTGCCAGCAGCCCGGTTGTGATAGATTTGAACACTGAAGCTTTCTTT. Its translation: CASSPVVIDLNTEAFF. This chain uses TRBV7-9 with TRBJ1-1, with no clear D. Germline values: CDR1 SEHNR, CDR2 FQNEAQ (reference sequence). Trimming stripped 5 bases from V and 0 bases from J, with 16 bases between. This CDR3 has 16 amino acids. The variable domain in full, with the rest retrieved from reference TRBV7-9 and TRBJ1-1, is DTGVSQNPRHKITKRGQNVTFRCDPISEHNRLYWYRQTLGQGPEFLTYFQNEAQLEKSRLLSDRFSAERPKGSFSTLEIQRTEQGDSAMYLCASSPVVIDLNTEAFFGQGTRLTVV.

This chain joins TRBV2 and TRBJ2-5, with TRBD1 matching over 7 bases. CDR3 length: 16 amino acids. V lost 1 base to trimming and J lost 1 base; unmatched junction nucleotides: 6. CDR1 is SNHLY and CDR2 is FYNNEI in the germline V gene. The DNA for the CDR3 is TGTGCCAGCAGTGAAGGCAGACAGGGTTTCCAAGAGACCCAGTACTTC. Translated: CASSEGRQGFQETQYF.

V usage is TRBV5-4 and J usage is TRBJ2-5; 8 bases fit TRBD2. Germline trimming cut 4 bases from V and 4 bases from J; bases unmatched to any gene: 6. From germline, CDR1 is SGHNT and CDR2 YYREEE (reference sequence). This CDR3 region has 14 residues. Here the CDR3 reads CASSPGGVGETQYF. The CDR3 region has the DNA TGTGCCAGCAGCCCGGGGGGGGTTGGAGAGACCCAGTACTTC.

CDR3: CASSPKGVNTEAFF. The DNA for the CDR3 is TGTGCCAGCTCACCAAAAGGGGTGAACACTGAAGCTTTCTTT. The V gene is TRBV18, the J gene TRBJ1-1; a possible D gene is TRBD1 (5 bases). The CDR3 is 14 residues long. Trimming removed 2 bases from V and 0 bases from J, with 7 bases in between. Germline CDR1 and CDR2: KGHSH and LQKENI.

The V gene is TRBV2, the J gene TRBJ2-1; no firm D call. V gave up 4 bases and J gave up 8 bases, with 12 bases separating them. This CDR3 has 13 amino acids. The V gene's germline CDR1 is SNHLY and CDR2 FYNNEI. The CDR3 here is CASSAISRDEQFF. The CDR3 DNA reads as TGTGCCAGCAGTGCGATCAGTAGGGATGAGCAGTTCTTC.

The chain combines TRBV28 with TRBJ2-2, with 11 bases fitting TRBD1. V trimming: 3 bases; J trimming: 4 bases; junction bases outside the gene matches: 7. Germline V gene sequence: CDR1 MDHEN, CDR2 SYDVKM. This CDR3 is built from 17 residues. CDR3 loop: CASSLHRGQGGTGELFF. The CDR3, as DNA: TGTGCCAGCAGTTTGCACCGGGGACAGGGGGGCACCGGGGAGCTGTTTTTT.

CDR3 residues: CASSSDRGITDTQYF. The CDR3, as DNA: TGTGCCAGCAGCTCCGACAGGGGAATAACAGATACGCAGTATTTT. The chain has TRBV9 and TRBJ2-3; 8 bases are a match to TRBD1. The junction had 7 bases not matched to a gene; V was cut back by 4 bases and J by 3 bases. The V gene's germline CDR1 is SGDLS and CDR2 YYNGEE. This CDR3 is 15 amino acids long.

The gene calls are TRBV19 and TRBJ1-5; D not certain. The germline CDR1 and CDR2 sequences are LNHDA and SQIVND (reference sequence). CDR3 length equals 13 residues. Trimming removed 2 bases from V and 4 bases from J, with 6 bases in between. The CDR3: CASSIKSNQPQHF. The CDR3 bases are TGTGCCAGTAGTATAAAGAGTAATCAGCCCCAGCATTTT.

The chain links TRBV4-1 to TRBJ2-2; possible D gene TRBD1, 5 bases. CDR3 length equals 14 residues. V lost 1 base, J lost 4 bases, and 7 bases lay in between. Germline values: CDR1 MGHRA, CDR2 YSYEKL. The CDR3 spells CASSQVQGTGELFF. The CDR3 DNA sequence: TGCGCCAGCAGCCAAGTTCAGGGCACCGGGGAGCTGTTTTTT.

This sequence joins TRBV2 and TRBJ1-2; D gene unclear. Germline V gene sequence: CDR1 SNHLY, CDR2 FYNNEI. Trimming removed 7 bases at V and 3 bases at J, with 12 bases between. The CDR3 length is 13 residues. This chain's CDR3 is CASTTGWDYGYTF. CDR3 DNA: TGTGCCAGCACGACGGGCTGGGACTATGGCTACACCTTC.

Only one count was recorded for this clone. The gene calls are TRBV6-6 and TRBJ2-1, with D possibly being TRBD2 (6 bases). V lost 2 bases, J lost 7 bases, and 15 bases lay in between. The V gene's germline CDR1 is MNHNY and CDR2 SVGAGI (reference sequence). This CDR3 comprises 15 residues. The CDR3 spells CASSYPALRGNEQFF. CDR3 bases: TGTGCCAGCAGTTACCCAGCTCTCCGGGGGAATGAGCAGTTCTTC.

The chain is built from TRBV7-9 and TRBJ2-7, with D unresolved. Looked up from germline, CDR1 is SEHNR and CDR2 is FQNEAQ (reference sequence). Trimming removed 5 bases at V and 1 base at J, with 9 bases between. The CDR3 spans 13 residues. The CDR3 DNA is TGTGCCAGCAGCGGTATTTGGTCCTACGAGCAGTACTTC. Translated, it gives CASSGIWSYEQYF.